The 20 T cell receptor beta chains reported below all come from one sample, sequenced in a study of T cell responses to AZD1222 COVID-19 vaccine. Produced via immunoSEQ multiplex PCR; TCRdb's table is partial and in-frame only. This repertoire shows over 130,000 clones, approximately 90% found once; its top ten account for more than 3%. This material consisted of peripheral blood, taken 28 days after the second AZD1222 dose. The receptor set was obtained from an adult who received the AZD1222 COVID-19 vaccine.

The CDR3 region has the DNA TGTGCCAGCAGCCCTTCTCCAGGGTTAGGAGATACGCAGTATTTT. Its protein is CASSPSPGLGDTQYF. The V gene is TRBV7-2, the J gene TRBJ2-3, with D tentatively TRBD1 (5 bases). The CDR3 is made up of 15 amino acids. Between the trimmed V and J ends, which lost 5 bases and 5 bases, there was a span of 17 bases. The germline CDR1 and CDR2 sequences are SGHTA and FQGNSA.

As DNA, the CDR3 is TGTGCCAGCAGTACTCAGGACAGGGGTTACACTGAAGCTTTCTTT. This translates into CASSTQDRGYTEAFF. The chain carries TRBV6-6 and TRBJ1-1, with TRBD1 matching 9 bases. V shed 5 bases, J shed 3 bases, and the junction held 7 bases outside the gene matches. Germline loops: CDR1 MNHNY, CDR2 SVGAGI (reference sequence). The CDR3 has 15 amino acids.

The chain joins TRBV5-1 to TRBJ1-2; 7 positions match TRBD1. The CDR3 is 13 amino acids. With V trimmed by 0 bases and J by 8 bases, 4 bases remained unmatched. Looked up from germline, CDR1 is SGHRS and CDR2 is YFSETQ. The CDR3 DNA reads TGCGCCAGCAGCTTGGGACAGGGAAGAGGCTACACCTTC. Protein: CASSLGQGRGYTF.

V usage is TRBV19 and J usage is TRBJ2-1, with TRBD2 identical over 8 bases. The CDR3 has 15 amino acids. Germline CDR1 is LNHDA and CDR2 is SQIVND (reference sequence). V shed 1 base, J shed 9 bases, and the junction held 8 bases outside the gene matches. The CDR3 protein is CASSIGSGGPGEQFF. CDR3 DNA: TGTGCCAGTAGTATAGGGTCGGGAGGGCCAGGTGAGCAGTTCTTC.

V and J are TRBV19 and TRBJ2-1; 9 bases are a match to TRBD1. The J segment lost 7 bases and the V segment lost 3 bases, leaving 7 bases of the junction unmatched. This CDR3 contains 15 residues. Germline-derived CDR1 and CDR2 are LNHDA and SQIVND (reference sequence). CDR3 in DNA: TGTGCCAGTAGTATCGAGGACAGGGGATGGAATGAGCAGTTCTTC. This codes for CASSIEDRGWNEQFF.

The chain joins TRBV19 to TRBJ1-2; D is perhaps TRBD1 (5 bases). Germline lookup yields CDR1 LNHDA and CDR2 SQIVND (reference sequence). The CDR3 contains 12 residues. Trimming removed 1 base at V and 6 bases at J, with 6 bases between. CDR3 sequence reads: CASSIAGDGYTF. The CDR3 nucleotides read TGTGCCAGTAGTATAGCGGGGGATGGCTACACCTTC.

CDR3 loop: CASSPSWSYSGNTIYF. In DNA, the CDR3 is TGTGCCAGCAGTCCCTCCTGGTCCTACTCTGGAAACACCATATATTTT. The chain recombines TRBV27 with TRBJ1-3; D is undetermined. CDR3 length: 16 residues. V was shortened by 5 bases and J by 0 bases, with 14 bases between the two germline ends. Germline values: CDR1 MNHEY, CDR2 SMNVEV (reference sequence).

This clone has only one observation. The J gene is TRBJ2-2, the V gene TRBV28; D remains unclear. This CDR3 has 15 residues. The V gene lost 5 bases and the J gene lost 3 bases, with 13 bases spanning the gap. CDR1 is MDHEN and CDR2 is SYDVKM in the germline V gene. The CDR3 sequence is CASSPPLIHTGELFF. The CDR3 nucleotides read TGTGCCAGCAGTCCTCCACTGATACACACCGGGGAGCTGTTTTTT.

The chain carries TRBV27 and TRBJ2-7, with 9 bases identical to TRBD1. This CDR3 contains 15 residues. Trimming cost V 6 bases and J 6 bases; bases outside gene matches: 12. Looked up from germline, CDR1 is MNHEY and CDR2 is SMNVEV (reference sequence). The CDR3 spells CASSSVRDRVLEQYF. The CDR3 nucleotides are TGTGCCAGCAGCTCCGTCCGGGACAGGGTTCTCGAGCAGTACTTC.

This sequence joins TRBV6-5 and TRBJ2-7; D not certain. This CDR3 has 14 amino acids. Trimming removed 7 bases from V and 0 bases from J, with 13 bases in between. Germline CDR1 is MNHEY and CDR2 is SVGAGI. The CDR3 coding sequence is TGTGCCAGCACAACAGATTTGCCCTCCTACGAGCAGTACTTC. Translated, it gives CASTTDLPSYEQYF.

The genes are TRBV5-6 and TRBJ2-2; perhaps TRBD2 as D (5 bases). The CDR3 loop spans 15 amino acids. V gave up 0 bases and J gave up 6 bases, with 12 bases separating them. CDR1 is SGHDT and CDR2 is YYEEEE in the germline V gene. Here the CDR3 reads CASSLVEGEAGELFF. In DNA form, the CDR3 reads TGTGCCAGCAGCTTGGTTGAGGGAGAGGCCGGGGAGCTGTTTTTT. Full variable domain (rest looked up from reference TRBV5-6 and TRBJ2-2): DAGVTQSPTHLIKTRGQQVTLRCSPKSGHDTVSWYQQALGQGPQFIFQYYEEEERQRGNFPDRFSGHQFPNYSSELNVNALLLGDSALYLCASSLVEGEAGELFFGEGSRLTVL.

The chain joins TRBV5-1 to TRBJ2-5; D not certain. V was trimmed by 1 base and J by 3 bases, leaving 10 bases between them. In germline, CDR1 is SGHRS, CDR2 YFSETQ. This CDR3 spans 14 amino acids. The CDR3 sequence: CASSLPRGKETQYF. The CDR3 nucleotides read TGCGCCAGCAGCTTGCCTAGAGGCAAAGAGACCCAGTACTTC.

The genes are TRBV11-2 and TRBJ2-7, with D possibly matching TRBD2 (5 bases). CDR1 is SGHAT and CDR2 is FQNNGV in the germline V gene. Trimming took off 3 bases at V and 2 bases at J, with 14 bases between the two ends. This CDR3 contains 15 residues. The DNA for the CDR3 is TGTGCCAGCAGCTTGCGGGCGACACGAGCCTACGAGCAGTACTTC. It translates to CASSLRATRAYEQYF.

The gene calls are TRBV6-5 and TRBJ1-1; 7 bases agree with TRBD1. There are 14 residues in the CDR3. CDR1 is MNHEY, CDR2 SVGAGI, per germline. The V segment lost 0 bases and the J segment 4 bases; nucleotides outside the gene matches: 2. The CDR3 loop is CASSYSTGFTEAFF. The CDR3 bases are TGTGCCAGCAGTTACTCGACAGGGTTCACTGAAGCTTTCTTT.

CDR3 amino acids: CASSLASGSGYTF. In DNA form, the CDR3 reads TGTGCCAGCAGCTTAGCTTCAGGGAGCGGCTACACCTTC. The V and J genes are TRBV7-8 and TRBJ1-2; perhaps TRBD1 as D (5 bases). CDR1 and CDR2 (germline): SGHVS, FQNEAQ. This CDR3 is 13 amino acids long. Trimming cost V 0 bases and J 8 bases, with 10 bases left between them. The full variable domain, with the rest looked up from reference TRBV7-8 and TRBJ1-2, is GAGVSQSPRYKVAKRGQDVALRCDPISGHVSLFWYQQALGQGPEFLTYFQNEAQLDKSGLPSDRFFAERPEGSVSTLKIQRTQQEDSAVYLCASSLASGSGYTFGSGTRLTVV.

This CDR3 reads CASSVRMERAAIYF. The CDR3 nucleotides read TGTGCCAGCAGTGTACGGATGGAGAGGGCGGCCATATATTTT. This chain connects TRBV2 to TRBJ1-3; D is uncertain. The CDR3 is 14 residues long. CDR1 SNHLY and CDR2 FYNNEI come from the germline V gene. V lost 4 bases and J lost 11, with 18 bases in between.

The CDR3 loop reads CASIRGTTEAFF. CDR3 coding DNA: TGTGCCAGCATACGAGGGACCACTGAAGCTTTCTTT. The V call is TRBV2, the J call TRBJ1-1; D possibly corresponds to TRBD1 (5 bases). V was shortened by 7 bases and J by 4 bases, with 10 bases between the two germline ends. Germline CDR1 SNHLY, CDR2 FYNNEI. The length of the CDR3 is 12 residues.

This chain joins TRBV2 and TRBJ1-1; D call uncertain. From germline, CDR1 is SNHLY and CDR2 FYNNEI. The V and J ends lost 4 bases and 8 bases respectively, with 14 bases between them. This CDR3 has 13 amino acids. Here the CDR3 reads CASSAEVGLEAFF. CDR3 sequence (DNA): TGTGCCAGCAGTGCCGAAGTTGGATTAGAAGCTTTCTTT.

The chain recombines TRBV12-3 or TRBV12-4 with TRBJ1-5; 7 bases agree with TRBD1. The CDR3 has 13 residues. The junction had 8 bases not matched to a gene; V was cut back by 9 bases and J by 6 bases. CDR3 amino acids: CASSGTAGQPQHF. The CDR3 nucleotides are TGTGCCAGTTCCGGGACAGCGGGTCAGCCCCAGCATTTT.

This clone turned up a few times. The same CDR3 arises from other DNA sequences in this sample as well. The rearrangement uses TRBV12-3 or TRBV12-4 and TRBJ2-2; D gene uncertain. This CDR3 spans 12 amino acids. V lost 2 bases and J 2 bases, leaving 0 bases between the germline ends. The CDR3 DNA reads TGTGCCAGCAGTTTAAACACCGGGGAGCTGTTTTTT. Translating gives CASSLNTGELFF.